The clone carrying this T cell receptor beta chain has just one count. Its antigen remains unidentified. The V gene end was trimmed by 1 base and the J gene end by 0 bases; junction bases not matched to a gene: 10. CDR3 length: 20 residues. CDR1 and CDR2 (germline): SGHVS, FNYEAQ. The authors reverse transcribed about 0.5 to 1 ug RNA with random hexamers. From the immunoSEQ multiplex PCR reads, TCRdb called clonotypes with MiXCR, one entry per CDR3 protein. Of approximately 160,000 distinct CDR3 sequences in the sample, around 96% were seen once. The record originates from a study of CD8 T cells in Susac syndrome. Study in general: Sequenced Susac syndrome patients included more than 5 with active disease and under ten who were in remission.

Study-level points and caveats: The authors acknowledged that their TCR sequencing and HLA analysis involved a relatively small number of individuals.

Material for sequencing was CD4+ T cells from PBMCs. The chain links TRBV7-6 to TRBJ1-6, with 9 positions matching TRBD1. This TCR derives from a human donor with Susac syndrome. The CDR3 here is CASSLEQGADYRSYNSPLHF. CDR3 nucleotide sequence: TGTGCCAGCAGCTTAGAACAGGGGGCTGACTACCGCTCCTATAATTCACCCCTCCACTTT.